The TCR beta chain under discussion was sequenced for a study of technical replicates of blood from a handful of donors (dated by TCRdb to about 2017). Library creation used the immunoSEQ multiplex PCR assay. As stored in TCRdb, this immuneACCESS dataset retains in-frame rearrangements with V and J assigned. A fraction of the clones does not appear; measured against another copy, unresolved V genes explain less than half of the discrepancy, and the remainder lacks a known reason. The sample table contains about 74,000 clones; only one count was recorded for over 75% of them. The ten top clones hold about 0.41% of the sample. With regard to this clone: Its antigen is not yet known. No quality values exist for individual bases; no much larger clone is one base distant.

The germline ends are 16 bases apart after V is trimmed by 7 bases and J by 4 bases. The CDR3 has 14 amino acids, counting the end cysteine and phenylalanine. Of all the DNA, just the CDR3 is kept, 42 bases in frame from base 1. The germline V gene encodes CDR1 LNHDA and CDR2 SQIVND (reference sequence). Rearrangement joined TRBV19 to TRBJ1-2; TRBD1 is perhaps the D gene, given 5 matching bases. The clonotype comes from a human donor in good health. The sequencing input was T cells isolated from PBMCs. The CDR3 reads as follows: CASKRGPPGYGYTF. The DNA sequence follows: TGTGCCAGTAAGCGGGGACCGCCAGGCTATGGCTACACCTTC. Here the CDR3 is joined to the reference TRBV19 and TRBJ1-2 genes, and the full variable domain is: DGGITQSPKYLFRKEGQNVTLSCEQNLNHDAMYWYRQDPGQGLRLIYYSQIVNDFQKGDIAEGYSVSREKKESFPLTVTSAQKNPTAFYLCASKRGPPGYGYTFGSGTRLTVV.